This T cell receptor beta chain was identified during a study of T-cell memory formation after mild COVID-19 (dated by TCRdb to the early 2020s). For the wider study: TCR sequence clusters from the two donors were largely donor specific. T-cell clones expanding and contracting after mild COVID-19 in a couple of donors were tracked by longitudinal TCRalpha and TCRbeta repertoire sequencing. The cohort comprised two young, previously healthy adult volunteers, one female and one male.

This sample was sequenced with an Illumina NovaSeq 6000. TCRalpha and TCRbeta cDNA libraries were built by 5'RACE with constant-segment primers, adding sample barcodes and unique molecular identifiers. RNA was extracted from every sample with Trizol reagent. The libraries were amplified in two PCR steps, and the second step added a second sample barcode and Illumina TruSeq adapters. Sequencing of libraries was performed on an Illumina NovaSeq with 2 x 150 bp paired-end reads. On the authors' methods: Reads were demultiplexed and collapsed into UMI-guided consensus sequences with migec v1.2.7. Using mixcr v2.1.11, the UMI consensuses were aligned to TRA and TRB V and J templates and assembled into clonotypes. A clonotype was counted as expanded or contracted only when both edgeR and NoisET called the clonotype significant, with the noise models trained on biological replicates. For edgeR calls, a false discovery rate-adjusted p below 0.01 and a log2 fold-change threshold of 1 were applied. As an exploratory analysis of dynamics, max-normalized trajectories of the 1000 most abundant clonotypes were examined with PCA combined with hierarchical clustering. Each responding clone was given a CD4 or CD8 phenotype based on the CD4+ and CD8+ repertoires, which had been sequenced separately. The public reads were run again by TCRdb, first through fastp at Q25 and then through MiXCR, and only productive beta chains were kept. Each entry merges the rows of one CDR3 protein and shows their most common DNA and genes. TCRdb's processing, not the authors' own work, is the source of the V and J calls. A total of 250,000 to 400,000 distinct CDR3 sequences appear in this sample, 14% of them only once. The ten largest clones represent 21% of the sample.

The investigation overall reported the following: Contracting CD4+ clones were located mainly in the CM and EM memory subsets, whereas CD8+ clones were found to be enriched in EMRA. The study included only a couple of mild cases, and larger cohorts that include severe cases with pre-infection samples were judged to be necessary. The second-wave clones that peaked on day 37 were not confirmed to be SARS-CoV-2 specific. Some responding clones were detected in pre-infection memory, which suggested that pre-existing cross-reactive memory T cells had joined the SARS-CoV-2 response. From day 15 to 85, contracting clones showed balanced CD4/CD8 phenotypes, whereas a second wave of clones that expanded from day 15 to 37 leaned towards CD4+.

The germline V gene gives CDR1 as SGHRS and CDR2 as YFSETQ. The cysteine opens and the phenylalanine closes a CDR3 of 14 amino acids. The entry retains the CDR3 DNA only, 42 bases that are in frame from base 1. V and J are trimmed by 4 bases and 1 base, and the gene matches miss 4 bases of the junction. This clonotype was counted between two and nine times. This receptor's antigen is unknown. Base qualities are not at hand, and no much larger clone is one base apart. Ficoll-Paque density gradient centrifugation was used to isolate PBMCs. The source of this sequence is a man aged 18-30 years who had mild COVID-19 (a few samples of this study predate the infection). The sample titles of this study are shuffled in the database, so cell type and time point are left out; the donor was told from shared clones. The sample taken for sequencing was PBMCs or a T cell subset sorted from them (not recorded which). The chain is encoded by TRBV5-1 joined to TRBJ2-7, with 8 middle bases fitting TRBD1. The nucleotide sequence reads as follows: TGCGCCAGCAGCACGGGACAGGTTTCCTACGAGCAGTACTTC. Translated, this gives CASSTGQVSYEQYF. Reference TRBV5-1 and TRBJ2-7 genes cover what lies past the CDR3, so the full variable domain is KAGVTQTPRYLIKTRGQQVTLSCSPISGHRSVSWYQQTPGQGLQFLFEYFSETQRNKGNFPGRFSGRQFSNSRSEMNVSTLELGDSALYLCASSTGQVSYEQYFGPGTRLTVT.